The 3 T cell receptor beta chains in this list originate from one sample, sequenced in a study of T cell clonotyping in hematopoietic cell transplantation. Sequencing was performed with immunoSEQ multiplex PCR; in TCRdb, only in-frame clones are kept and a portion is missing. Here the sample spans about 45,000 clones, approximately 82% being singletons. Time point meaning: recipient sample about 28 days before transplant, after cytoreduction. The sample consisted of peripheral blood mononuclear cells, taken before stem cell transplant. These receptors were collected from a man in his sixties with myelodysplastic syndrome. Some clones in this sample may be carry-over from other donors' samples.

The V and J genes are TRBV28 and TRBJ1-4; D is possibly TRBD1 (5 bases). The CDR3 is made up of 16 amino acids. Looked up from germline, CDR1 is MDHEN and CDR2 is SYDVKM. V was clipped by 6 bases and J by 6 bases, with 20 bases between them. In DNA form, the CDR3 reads TGTGCCAGCAGCAACAACGGGGCCACCAGGGATGAAAAACTGTTTTTT. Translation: CASSNNGATRDEKLFF.

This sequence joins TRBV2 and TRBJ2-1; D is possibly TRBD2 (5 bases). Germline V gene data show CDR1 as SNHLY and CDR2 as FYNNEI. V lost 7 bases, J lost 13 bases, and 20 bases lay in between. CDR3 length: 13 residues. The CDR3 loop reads CASTPGSRRIQFF. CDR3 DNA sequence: TGTGCCAGCACCCCGGGGTCGCGACGAATTCAGTTCTTC.

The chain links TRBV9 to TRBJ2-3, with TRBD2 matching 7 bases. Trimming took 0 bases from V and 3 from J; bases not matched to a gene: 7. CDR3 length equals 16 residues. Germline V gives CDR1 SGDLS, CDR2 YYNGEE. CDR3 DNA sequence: TGTGCCAGCAGCGTAGGCGCTAGCGGTCGGACAGATACGCAGTATTTT. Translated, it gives CASSVGASGRTDTQYF.